This entry describes one TCR beta chain. The junction differs from germline at one of its ends, possibly a read error. This record belongs to a study of T cells in Graves' hyperthyroidism and ophthalmopathy. Using RNA transcripts as the source, TCR beta CDR3 regions were amplified. A first-round RT-PCR of the TCR CDR3 used the HTBI primer set. TCRdb reprocessed the multiplex PCR reads via MiXCR and lists one record per CDR3 protein. The table includes around 300,000 distinct CDR3 sequences, roughly a fifth detected once. CDR1 is SGHTA, CDR2 FQGTGA, per germline. This CDR3 region has 15 residues. The origin of this receptor is a man aged 50-60 years with Graves' ophthalmopathy. Sample: blood. The rearrangement links TRBV7-3 to TRBJ2-1; 11 positions match TRBD2. The CDR3 sequence: CASGLAGLADNEQFF. CDR3 bases: TGTGCCAGCGGCTTAGCGGGACTAGCGGACAATGAGCAGTTCTTC.